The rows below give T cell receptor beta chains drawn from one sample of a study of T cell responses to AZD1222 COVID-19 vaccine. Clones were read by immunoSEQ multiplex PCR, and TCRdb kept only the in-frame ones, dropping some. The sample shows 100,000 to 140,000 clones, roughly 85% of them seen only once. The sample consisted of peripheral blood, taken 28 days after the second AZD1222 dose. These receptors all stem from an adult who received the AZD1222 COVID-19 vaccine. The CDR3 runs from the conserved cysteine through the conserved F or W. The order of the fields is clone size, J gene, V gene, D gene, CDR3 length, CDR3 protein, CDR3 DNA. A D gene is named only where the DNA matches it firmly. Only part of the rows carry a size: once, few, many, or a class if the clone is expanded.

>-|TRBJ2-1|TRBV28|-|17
CASSTNPDSRSYNEQFF
TGTGCCAGCAGTACCAATCCGGACAGTAGGTCCTACAATGAGCAGTTCTTC
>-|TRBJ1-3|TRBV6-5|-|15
CASNPRGLAGNTIYF
TGTGCCAGCAATCCTAGAGGATTAGCTGGAAACACCATATATTTT
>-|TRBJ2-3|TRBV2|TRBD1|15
CASSPDGQGTDTQYF
TGTGCCAGCAGCCCGGACGGACAGGGGACAGATACGCAGTATTTT
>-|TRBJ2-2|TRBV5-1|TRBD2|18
CASSLGPARGGSTGELFF
TGCGCCAGCAGCTTGGGTCCGGCGCGGGGGGGATCCACCGGGGAGCTGTTTTTT
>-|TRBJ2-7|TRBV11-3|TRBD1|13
CASSGGQTYEQYF
TGTGCCAGCAGCGGGGGACAGACCTACGAGCAGTACTTC
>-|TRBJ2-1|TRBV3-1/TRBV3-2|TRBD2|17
CASTPRGLAGGANEQFF
TGTGCCAGCACCCCGAGGGGACTAGCGGGGGGGGCGAATGAGCAGTTCTTC
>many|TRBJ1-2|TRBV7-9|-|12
CASSGRGKGYTF
TGTGCCAGCAGCGGCCGGGGGAAGGGCTACACCTTC
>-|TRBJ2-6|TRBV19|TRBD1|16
CASFPGGMSGANVLTF
TGTGCCAGTTTTCCAGGGGGTATGTCTGGGGCCAACGTCCTGACTTTC
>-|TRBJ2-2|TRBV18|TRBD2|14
CASTGGSNTGELFF
TGTGCCTCCACCGGGGGGTCGAACACCGGGGAGCTGTTTTTT
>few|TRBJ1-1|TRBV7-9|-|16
CASSPGVTAPNTEAFF
TGTGCCAGCAGCCCCGGCGTCACAGCTCCGAACACTGAAGCTTTCTTT
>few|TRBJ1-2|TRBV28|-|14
CASGPGQVNYGYTF
TGTGCCAGCGGTCCGGGCCAGGTGAACTATGGCTACACCTTC
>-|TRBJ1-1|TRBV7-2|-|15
CASSLDSPSVAEAFF
TGTGCCAGCAGTCTTGACTCCCCTTCAGTCGCTGAAGCTTTCTTT
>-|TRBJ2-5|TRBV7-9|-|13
CASSRTLQETQYF
TGTGCCAGCAGCCGAACCTTACAAGAGACCCAGTACTTC
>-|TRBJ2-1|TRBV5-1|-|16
CASSLGGPLPGNEQFF
TGCGCCAGCAGCTTGGGGGGGCCTCTACCGGGGAATGAGCAGTTCTTC
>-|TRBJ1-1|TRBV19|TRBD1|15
CASSTTDRVRTEAFF
TGTGCCAGTAGTACAACGGACAGGGTTCGAACTGAAGCTTTCTTT
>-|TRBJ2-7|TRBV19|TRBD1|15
CASSSPYRGFYEQYF
TGTGCCAGTAGTTCTCCCTACAGGGGCTTCTACGAGCAGTACTTC